Each of the 28 T cell receptor beta chains below was sequenced from the same sample in a study of T cell repertoires in cytomegalovirus infection. Their antigens remain unidentified. One entry per CDR3 protein, called by TCRdb with MiXCR from the reads. The sample records about a million distinct CDR3 sequences, 25% to 40% being singletons. This sample comprised cultured CD8+ T cells from PBMCs, obtained from culture after CMV antigen stimulation. These receptors were taken from a human donor in good health (CMV status not recorded). Some clones in this sample may be carry-over from other donors' samples.

This clonotype was seen a few times. The chain employs TRBV29-1 and TRBJ1-3, with 10 nucleotides matching TRBD1. Germline lookup yields CDR1 SQVTM and CDR2 ANQGSEA. V was pared by 7 bases and J by 0 bases, with 3 bases of the junction left unmatched. This CDR3 has 14 residues. CDR3 sequence reads: CSARTGGSGNTIYF. The CDR3 coding sequence is TGCAGCGCGCGGACAGGGGGCTCTGGAAACACCATATATTTT.

Only one count was recorded for this clonotype. The gene calls are TRBV6-2 or TRBV6-3 and TRBJ2-7, with D perhaps assigned TRBD1 or TRBD2 (5 bases each). The CDR3 is 15 residues long. V lost 2 bases to trimming and J lost 2 bases, with 13 bases between them. Germline-derived CDR1 and CDR2 are MNHEY and SVGEGT. The DNA of the CDR3 is TGTGCCAGCAGTTACCCGAGGGACGGGACCTACGAGCAGTACGTC. Its protein product is CASSYPRDGTYEQYV.

This clonotype has just a few counts. V is TRBV7-9 and J is TRBJ1-4; 7 positions match TRBD1. V lost 3 bases and J lost 11; bases outside the gene matches: 15. Germline V CDR1 and CDR2: SEHNR, FQNEAQ (reference sequence). CDR3 length equals 16 residues. The CDR3 reads CASSLDRFPAYGKLFF. The CDR3 region has the DNA TGTGCCAGCAGCTTGGACAGGTTCCCAGCGTATGGGAAACTGTTTTTT.

This clonotype came up a few times. The chain employs TRBV19 and TRBJ1-5; TRBD1 agrees at 7 bases. Germline V gene sequence: CDR1 LNHDA, CDR2 SQIVND (reference sequence). V was pared by 7 bases and J by 2 bases, with 8 bases of the junction left unmatched. This CDR3 comprises 15 residues. The CDR3 sequence is CASTSRGLGNQPQHF. In DNA form, the CDR3 reads TGTGCCAGTACCTCCAGGGGGTTAGGCAATCAGCCCCAGCATTTT.

This clonotype came up a few times. V is TRBV6-2 or TRBV6-3 and J is TRBJ1-1; TRBD1 matches 8 bases. Germline lookup yields CDR1 MNHEY and CDR2 SVGEGT. The CDR3 runs to 14 residues. With V trimmed by 2 bases and J by 3 bases, 2 bases remained unmatched. The CDR3 DNA is TGTGCCAGCAGTTACGGACAGGGATACACTGAAGCTTTCTTT. It is translated as CASSYGQGYTEAFF.

This chain connects TRBV12-3 or TRBV12-4 to TRBJ2-3; 8 nucleotides match TRBD2. The CDR3 totals 15 residues. With 6 bases clipped from V and 3 bases from J, the junction kept 8 bases outside the gene matches. The CDR3, as DNA: TGTGCCAGCAGCGGGGGGGCGGTACCGACAGATACGCAGTATTTT. This sequence encodes CASSGGAVPTDTQYF.

This chain links TRBV7-9 with TRBJ2-7; D could derive from TRBD1 or TRBD2 (5 bases each). CDR1 is SEHNR, CDR2 FQNEAQ, per germline (reference sequence). V was pared by 1 base and J by 0 bases, with 16 bases between. This CDR3 has 17 amino acids. CDR3 sequence: CASSLVIWDQSSYEQYV. DNA of the CDR3: TGTGCCAGCAGCTTAGTTATTTGGGACCAGAGCTCCTACGAGCAGTACGTC.

The J gene is TRBJ2-5, the V gene TRBV7-4; TRBD2 matches 13 bases. CDR1 and CDR2 from the germline V gene are SGHVT and SQSDAQ. The CDR3 runs 15 residues. J lost 5 bases, V lost 7 bases, and 7 bases had no gene match. This chain's CDR3 is CASTGTSGVWETQYF. The DNA of the CDR3 is TGTGCCAGCACCGGGACTAGCGGGGTTTGGGAGACCCAGTACTTC.

The rearrangement uses TRBV28 and TRBJ2-3; D is uncertain. This CDR3 spans 12 amino acids. V gave up 7 bases and J gave up 2 bases, with 7 bases separating them. Per germline, CDR1 MDHEN and CDR2 SYDVKM. The CDR3, as DNA: TGTGCCAGCATGGCGTACACAGATACGCAGTATTTT. This codes for CASMAYTDTQYF.

The chain joins TRBV6-1 to TRBJ1-5; no definite D call. The length of the CDR3 is 16 residues. Trimming took 5 bases from V and 1 from J, leaving 15 bases between them. The germline gives CDR1 MNHNS, CDR2 SASEGT. As DNA, the CDR3 is TGTGCCAGCAGTACCGGTGGAAAGGAGAGCAATCAGCCCCAGCATTTT. Translated, it gives CASSTGGKESNQPQHF.

The table lists this clonotype with a few counts. This chain joins TRBV6-6 and TRBJ1-1, with 7 nucleotides matching TRBD1. The CDR3 spans 14 residues. The V gene end was trimmed by 0 bases and the J gene end by 8 bases; junction bases not matched to a gene: 6. CDR1 and CDR2 from the germline V gene are MNHNY and SVGAGI (reference sequence). The CDR3 coding sequence is TGTGCCAGCAGTTACTCGCAGTCAGGGGGGGAAGCTTTCTTT. This translates into CASSYSQSGGEAFF.

The chain links TRBV19 to TRBJ1-5; TRBD1 agrees at 7 bases. Germline V gene sequence: CDR1 LNHDA, CDR2 SQIVND (reference sequence). There are 16 residues in the CDR3. V lost 3 bases, J lost 3 bases, and 8 bases stayed unmatched. CDR3 sequence: CASSIDPGQPNQPQHF. CDR3 sequence (DNA): TGTGCCAGTAGTATCGATCCGGGACAGCCCAATCAGCCCCAGCATTTT.

This clonotype has at least ten counts. This chain connects TRBV7-8 to TRBJ2-1; D not certain. In germline, CDR1 is SGHVS, CDR2 FQNEAQ. This CDR3 is 13 amino acids long. V lost 5 bases and J lost 10, with 15 bases in between. The CDR3 DNA follows: TGTGCCAGCAGCGCCCCTTCCCCTGGCGAGCAGTTCTTC. Encoded protein: CASSAPSPGEQFF.

The chain links TRBV4-3 to TRBJ1-3; no reliable D call. Trimming cost V 3 bases and J 0 bases, with 9 bases left between them. This CDR3 contains 15 residues. Per germline, CDR1 LGHNA and CDR2 YSLEER. CDR3 residues: CASSHRGVSGNTIYF. The CDR3 bases are TGCGCCAGCAGCCACAGAGGAGTCTCTGGAAACACCATATATTTT.

This clonotype has ten or more counts. The chain is built from TRBV7-8 and TRBJ2-5, with D perhaps TRBD1 (6 bases). The CDR3 covers 15 residues. In germline, CDR1 is SGHVS, CDR2 FQNEAQ. Trimming removed 3 bases at V and 2 bases at J, with 13 bases between. The CDR3 nucleotides are TGTGCCAGCAGCTTTGGTTACGACAGGCAAGAGACCCAGTACTTC. Encoded protein: CASSFGYDRQETQYF.

The rearrangement links TRBV5-6 to TRBJ2-1, with a tentative D call TRBD2 (5 bases). CDR1 and CDR2 from the germline V gene are SGHDT and YYEEEE. The CDR3 has 15 residues. V was pared by 6 bases and J by 0 bases, with 13 bases between. CDR3 loop: CASTIGDSSYNEQFF. CDR3 DNA sequence: TGTGCCAGCACCATCGGGGATAGCTCCTACAATGAGCAGTTCTTC.

A few counts support this clonotype. The J gene is TRBJ1-6, the V gene TRBV28; perhaps TRBD1 as D (5 bases). With 4 bases removed from V and 0 bases from J, the gap between germline ends came to 10 bases. The V gene's germline CDR1 is MDHEN and CDR2 SYDVKM. This CDR3 region has 16 residues. Here the CDR3 DNA reads TGTGCCAGCAGTTCAGGGTTCAGCTCCTATAATTCACCCCTCCACTTT. It codes for CASSSGFSSYNSPLHF.

The chain uses TRBV6-2 or TRBV6-3 and TRBJ1-2; D gene ambiguous. CDR3 size: 14 residues. Deletions cut 6 bases from V and 1 base from J, with 12 bases between. CDR1 is MNHEY, CDR2 SVGEGT, per germline. The CDR3 DNA follows: TGTGCCAGCAGCGACGGACGGATTAACTATGGCTACACCTTC. This codes for CASSDGRINYGYTF.

A note on this clonotype: At one end, the junction sequence differs from germline, possibly due to a read error. V gene TRBV12-3 or TRBV12-4 combines with J gene TRBJ2-5; D remains ambiguous. This CDR3 has 13 residues. CDR3 sequence (DNA): TGTGCCAACAGTTTGAGGCAGCAAGAGACCCAGTACTTC. Translating gives CANSLRQQETQYF.

This clonotype came up a few times. CDR3 DNA sequence: TGTGCCAGCAGTTCCCGGTCACTCGCCGAGGGTAACTATGGCTACACCTTC. Protein: CASSSRSLAEGNYGYTF. V usage is TRBV6-6 and J usage is TRBJ1-2; D unclear. The CDR3 has 17 residues. Germline V gives CDR1 MNHNY, CDR2 SVGAGI (reference sequence). V was cut by 4 bases and J by 1 base, with 19 bases left in between.

The V gene is TRBV27, the J gene TRBJ2-1; the D is unclear. Trimming removed 5 bases from V and 8 bases from J, with 7 bases in between. Germline V gene sequence: CDR1 MNHEY, CDR2 SMNVEV (reference sequence). The CDR3 is 11 residues long. The CDR3 loop is CASSGIDEQFF. CDR3 coding DNA: TGTGCCAGCAGTGGGATCGATGAGCAGTTCTTC.

The CDR3 bases are TGTGCCGCTGGGCCAGGGAGCACCGGGGAGCTGTTTTTT. Translated: CAAGPGSTGELFF. V gene TRBV10-3 combines with J gene TRBJ2-2; either TRBD1 or TRBD2 may fit D (5 bases each). Germline loops: CDR1 ENHRY, CDR2 SYGVKD. The V end was cut by 11 bases, the J end by 4 bases, with 14 bases between. The CDR3 spans 13 residues.

On this clonotype itself: One junction end disagrees with the germline gene, perhaps due to a read error. The chain carries TRBV7-4 and TRBJ1-1, with D maybe TRBD1 (6 bases). This CDR3 is 16 amino acids long. Germline values: CDR1 SGHVT, CDR2 SQSDAQ. CDR3 residues: CASSSSTGTTNTETFF. CDR3 coding DNA: TGTGCCAGCAGTTCCTCAACCGGGACAACGAACACTGAAACTTTCTTT.

This clonotype has a count of ten or more. This chain connects TRBV7-3 to TRBJ2-1; D unclear. Germline values: CDR1 SGHTA, CDR2 FQGTGA. CDR3 length: 17 amino acids. The germline V and J ends were trimmed by 5 bases and 0 bases, with 17 bases remaining between them. The CDR3 DNA sequence: TGTGCCAGCAGCGGTGGTAGGGTCTACAGCTCCTACAATGAGCAGTTCTTC. Translation: CASSGGRVYSSYNEQFF.

This clonotype has a handful of counts. The chain has TRBV24-1 and TRBJ2-1, with 10 bases lining up with TRBD2. Germline V gene lookup returns CDR1 KGHDR and CDR2 SFDVKD. Trimming cost V 6 bases and J 8 bases; bases outside gene matches: 12. This CDR3 has 16 residues. The CDR3 DNA reads as TGTGCCACCAGTCCCAAAGCGGGGGGGCCAATTGATGAGCAGTTCTTC. Translated, it gives CATSPKAGGPIDEQFF.

This clonotype appeared a few times. The genes are TRBV29-1 and TRBJ1-1; tentatively, D is TRBD1 (6 bases). The V end lost 0 bases, the J end lost 4 bases, and 9 bases lay between the germline ends. Germline V gives CDR1 SQVTM, CDR2 ANQGSEA. CDR3 length: 13 amino acids. DNA of the CDR3: TGCAGCGTTGAAGAACAGGGTGGCACTGAAGCTTTCTTT. It specifies CSVEEQGGTEAFF.

The rearrangement links TRBV6-1 to TRBJ1-5; D is ambiguous. The germline V gene has CDR1 MNHNS and CDR2 SASEGT. The CDR3 spans 19 residues. Deletions cut 4 bases from V and 0 bases from J, with 22 bases between. As DNA, the CDR3 is TGTGCCAGCAGTGCGACGGCGACATACCTATTTTATAGCAATCAGCCCCAGCATTTT. It codes for CASSATATYLFYSNQPQHF.

The chain recombines TRBV4-1 with TRBJ2-2; D is undetermined. V lost 0 bases and J lost 7, with 12 bases in between. The CDR3 runs to 15 residues. In germline, CDR1 is MGHRA, CDR2 YSYEKL. The DNA of the CDR3 is TGCGCCAGCAGCCAAGAAGGCCGGTACGACGGGGAGCTGTTTTTT. Its translation: CASSQEGRYDGELFF.